This TCR beta chain was found in a study of blood T cell repertoires in COVID-19. Study as a whole: Whether acute or convalescent, the COVID-19 samples came from the United States, Italy and Spain.

The V gene's germline CDR1 is SEHNR and CDR2 FQNEAQ (reference sequence). CDR3 length equals 18 residues. V was cut by 0 bases and J by 3 bases, with 17 bases left in between. Produced via immunoSEQ multiplex PCR; TCRdb's table is partial and in-frame only. Among 180,000 or so clones listed, about 90% were seen once. The sequence was obtained from a man in his fifties or sixties with acute or convalescent COVID-19. The specimen was peripheral blood. The V and J genes are TRBV7-9 and TRBJ1-4, with D unclear. CDR3 residues: CASSLARVGSLANEKLFF. CDR3 DNA: TGTGCCAGCAGCTTAGCGAGGGTTGGGTCTTTGGCTAATGAAAAACTGTTTTTT.